The clone carrying this TCR beta chain showed up many times. As TCR cDNA was made by 5'RACE template switching, a universal primer site and UMIs were added. TCRdb re-analysed the 5' RACE reads in MiXCR, keeping a single row per CDR3 protein. This table holds about 400,000 distinct CDR3 sequences, about 6% found once. This sample is part of a study of T cells after yellow fever vaccination. Germline CDR1 and CDR2: LGHNA and YSLEER. The length of the CDR3 is 14 residues. V was pared by 3 bases and J by 8 bases, with 15 bases between. The sequence was collected from a man aged 30 to 45 who received the YFV17D yellow fever vaccine. The chain recombines TRBV4-3 with TRBJ2-3; D remains unclear. This specimen consisted of PBMCs, obtained 5 days after the yellow fever booster vaccination. This chain's CDR3 is CASSQRTEIPTQYF. The CDR3 DNA follows: TGCGCCAGCAGCCAGAGGACGGAGATACCTACGCAGTATTTT.